This record looks at one T cell receptor beta chain sequence and its context. The protocol was immunoSEQ multiplex PCR, while the TCRdb copy is restricted to in-frame clones and leaves out a portion. The sample consists of around 170,000 clones, roughly 87% of them appearing once. The CDR3 is 13 residues long. CDR1 and CDR2 from the germline V gene are SNHLY and FYNNEI. The ends lost 10 bases at V and 2 bases at J; junction bases unmatched: 5. The data stem from a study of blood T cell repertoires in COVID-19. Looking at the study overall: Samples taken during acute and convalescent COVID-19 were collected in the United States, Italy and Spain.

The clonotype comes from a woman aged 40 to 50 with acute or convalescent COVID-19. The V call is TRBV2, the J call TRBJ2-1; TRBD2 aligns across 7 bases. Sequenced material: peripheral blood. CDR3 in DNA: TGTGCCAAAGAGCGGGGTACCTACAATGAGCAGTTCTTC. Translating gives CAKERGTYNEQFF.